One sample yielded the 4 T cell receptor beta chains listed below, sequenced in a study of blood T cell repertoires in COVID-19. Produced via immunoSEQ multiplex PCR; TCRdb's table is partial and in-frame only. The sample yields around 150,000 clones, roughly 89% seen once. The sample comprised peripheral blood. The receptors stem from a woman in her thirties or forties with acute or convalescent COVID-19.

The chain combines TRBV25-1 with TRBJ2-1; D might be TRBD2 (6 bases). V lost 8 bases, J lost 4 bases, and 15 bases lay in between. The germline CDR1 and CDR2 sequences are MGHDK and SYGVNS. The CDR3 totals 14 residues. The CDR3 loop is CASGRDSRYNEQFF. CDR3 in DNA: TGTGCCAGCGGCCGGGACTCTCGATACAATGAGCAGTTCTTC.

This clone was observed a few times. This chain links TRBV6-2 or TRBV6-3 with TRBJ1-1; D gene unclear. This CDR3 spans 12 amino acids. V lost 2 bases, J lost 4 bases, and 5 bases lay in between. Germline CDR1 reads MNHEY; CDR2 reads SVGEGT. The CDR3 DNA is TGTGCCAGCAGTTACGGGCCCACTGAAGCTTTCTTT. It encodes CASSYGPTEAFF.

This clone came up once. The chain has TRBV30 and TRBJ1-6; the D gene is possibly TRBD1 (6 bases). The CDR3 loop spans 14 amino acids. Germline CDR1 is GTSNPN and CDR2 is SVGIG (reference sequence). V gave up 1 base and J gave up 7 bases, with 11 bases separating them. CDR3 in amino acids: CAWSGTGRNSPLHF. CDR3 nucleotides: TGTGCCTGGAGTGGAACAGGGAGAAATTCACCCCTCCACTTT.

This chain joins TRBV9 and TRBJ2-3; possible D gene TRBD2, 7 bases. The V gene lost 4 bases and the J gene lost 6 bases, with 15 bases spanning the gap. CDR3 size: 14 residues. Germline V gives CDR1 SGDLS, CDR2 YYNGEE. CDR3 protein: CASSSRGASDTQYF. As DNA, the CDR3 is TGTGCCAGCAGCTCCCGGGGGGCATCGGATACGCAGTATTTT.